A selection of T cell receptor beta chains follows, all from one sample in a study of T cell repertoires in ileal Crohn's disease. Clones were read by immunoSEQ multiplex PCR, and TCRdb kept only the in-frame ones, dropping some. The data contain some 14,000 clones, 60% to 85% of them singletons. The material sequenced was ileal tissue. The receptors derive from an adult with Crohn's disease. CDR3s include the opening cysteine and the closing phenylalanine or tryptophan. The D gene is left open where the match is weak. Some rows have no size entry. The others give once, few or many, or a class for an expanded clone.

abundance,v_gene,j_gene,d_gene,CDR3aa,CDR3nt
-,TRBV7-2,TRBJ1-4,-,CASSLAGRTEKLFF,TGTGCCAGCAGCTTAGCGGGACGGACCGAAAAACTGTTTTTT
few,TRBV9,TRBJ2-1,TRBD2,CASSVASGGAGEQFF,TGTGCCAGCAGCGTAGCAAGCGGGGGGGCCGGTGAGCAGTTCTTC
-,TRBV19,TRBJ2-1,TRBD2,CASSIQTSSGEQFF,TGTGCCAGTAGTATTCAGACTAGCTCAGGGGAGCAGTTCTTC
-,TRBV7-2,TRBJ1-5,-,CASSLWTSGNQPQHF,TGTGCCAGCAGCCTCTGGACCTCGGGCAATCAGCCCCAGCATTTT
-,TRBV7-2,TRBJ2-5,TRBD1,CASSLTGGTQTQYF,TGTGCCAGCAGCTTGACAGGGGGCACGCAGACCCAGTACTTC
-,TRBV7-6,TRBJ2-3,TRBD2,CASSPGRAGADTQYF,TGTGCCAGCAGCCCCGGGAGGGCCGGGGCAGATACGCAGTATTTT
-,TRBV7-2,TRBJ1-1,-,CASERRGPNTEAFF,TGTGCCAGCGAACGACGGGGCCCGAACACTGAAGCTTTCTTT
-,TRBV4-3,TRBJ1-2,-,CASSQGRTYLYGYTF,TGCGCCAGCAGCCAAGGACGGACGTACCTTTATGGCTACACCTTC
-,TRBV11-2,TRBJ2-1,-,CASSRTNYEQFF,TGTGCCAGCAGCCGGACTAATTATGAGCAGTTCTTC
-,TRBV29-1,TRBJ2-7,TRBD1,CSVTGTGGNEQYF,TGCAGCGTTACCGGGACAGGGGGCAACGAGCAGTACTTC
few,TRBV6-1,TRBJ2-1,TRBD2,CASSGGATGLAGGNEQFF,TGTGCCAGCAGTGGAGGGGCCACCGGACTAGCGGGGGGCAATGAGCAGTTCTTC
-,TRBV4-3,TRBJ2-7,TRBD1,CASSQERTGGFLSYEQYF,TGCGCCAGCAGCCAAGAGAGGACAGGGGGCTTCCTCTCCTACGAGCAGTACTTC